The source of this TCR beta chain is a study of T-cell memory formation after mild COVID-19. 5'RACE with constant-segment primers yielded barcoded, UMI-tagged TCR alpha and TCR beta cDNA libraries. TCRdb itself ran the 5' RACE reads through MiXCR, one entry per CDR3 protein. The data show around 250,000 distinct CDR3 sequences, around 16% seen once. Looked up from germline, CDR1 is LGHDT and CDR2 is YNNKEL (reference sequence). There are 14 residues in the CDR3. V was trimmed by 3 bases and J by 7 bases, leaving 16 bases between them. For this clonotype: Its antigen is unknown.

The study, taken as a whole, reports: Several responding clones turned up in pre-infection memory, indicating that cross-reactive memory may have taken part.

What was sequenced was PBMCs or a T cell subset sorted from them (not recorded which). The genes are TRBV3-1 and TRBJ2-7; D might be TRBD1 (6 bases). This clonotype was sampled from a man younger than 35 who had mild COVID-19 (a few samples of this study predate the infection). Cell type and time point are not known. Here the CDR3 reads CASSQEQGTWEQYF. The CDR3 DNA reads TGTGCCAGCAGCCAGGAGCAGGGGACATGGGAGCAGTACTTC.